The 3 T cell receptor beta chains below all came from one sample that was sequenced in a study of T cells in women clearing cervical HPV infection (dated by TCRdb to the late 2010s). Library creation used the immunoSEQ multiplex PCR assay. Sourced from immuneACCESS, this table was stored by TCRdb with only in-frame sequences that have V and J called. A share of the clones is absent; for the studies checked, an unresolved V gene accounts for under half, and the remainder has no known explanation. The table of this sample itemizes about 48,000 clones. The ten largest clones represent around 1.5% of the sample. Material for sequencing was blood buffy coat. The receptors here all came from a woman between 18 and 70 years old with a cervical HPV16 infection that either progressed to CIN3+ or cleared (not recorded which).

On this clone: The sequence runs out 3 residues before the end of the CDR3; the remainder is reconstructed from the germline J gene. This chain uses TRBV6-2 or TRBV6-3 with TRBJ1-6, with TRBD1 matching over 7 bases. This CDR3 comprises 13 residues. Germline-derived CDR1 and CDR2 are MNHEY and SVGEGT. V shed 6 bases and J 8 bases; nucleotides not matched to a gene: 4. CDR3 in amino acids: CASRGTVDSPLHF. Partial CDR3 DNA: TGTGCCAGCAGAGGGACAGTAGATTCACCC.

Notes on this clone: The read terminates 3 residues before the CDR3 end, so the remaining end is supplied by the germline J gene. The chain is built from TRBV5-1 and TRBJ1-1; maybe TRBD1 (5 bases). Germline-derived CDR1 and CDR2 are SGHRS and YFSETQ. The V gene lost 7 bases and the J gene lost 5 bases, with 15 bases spanning the gap. The CDR3 covers 13 residues. The CDR3 loop reads CASFDSGGTEAFF. The part of the CDR3 DNA that was read is TGCGCCAGCTTTGATTCGGGGGGGACTGAA.

Notes on this clone: The missing CDR3 end, 3 residues past where the read stops, is filled in from the germline J gene. The rearrangement links TRBV7-9 to TRBJ2-3; no clear D. The ends were cut back, 1 base at V and 0 bases at J, with 8 bases in the middle. The CDR3 length is 15 residues. Germline V gene sequence: CDR1 SEHNR, CDR2 FQNEAQ (reference sequence). CDR3 loop: CASSLEVSSTDTQYF. The CDR3 bases that were read are TGTGCCAGCAGCTTAGAGGTTTCTAGCACAGATACG.